This TCR beta chain comes out of a study of cytomegalovirus exposure and HLA in healthy donors. Study conclusions and caveats: Most TCR sequences were seen very rarely across donors, but some public TCRs occurred in many.

Germline V CDR1 and CDR2: LGHNA, YNFKEQ. The V and J ends lost 0 bases and 8 bases, in that order; junction bases with no gene match: 7. CDR3 size: 15 residues. PCR used 60 Vbeta primers and 13 Jbeta primers. Repertoires were generated with immunoSEQ multiplex PCR, while TCRdb's copy carries only in-frame clones and drops some. Here the sample spans about 100,000 clones, more than 75% being singletons. To note about this clone: Its matching antigen is unknown.

This sequence was found in a woman between 45 and 65 years old in good health and CMV-seropositive. V usage is TRBV4-2 and J usage is TRBJ1-2; 9 bases are shared with TRBD1. Sequences were obtained from PBMCs. The CDR3 protein is CASSQDVQGAGGYTF. The DNA for the CDR3 is TGTGCCAGCAGCCAAGATGTACAGGGGGCTGGAGGCTACACCTTC.